The 24 T cell receptor beta chains below were found in one sample sequenced in a study of T cells in narcolepsy. Profiling relied on immunoSEQ multiplex PCR, and the TCRdb table lists in-frame clones only, not all of them. In the table there are 30,000 to 40,000 clones, approximately 80% of which are singletons. Sequenced material: memory (CD45RA-) CD4+ T cells from blood. These receptors were collected from a human donor in good health.

The CDR3 sequence: CASSQVRGRDTDTQYF. The CDR3 nucleotides read TGTGCCAGCAGCCAAGTAAGGGGGAGGGACACAGATACGCAGTATTTT. The chain carries TRBV14 and TRBJ2-3, with D possibly TRBD2 on 7 matching bases. This CDR3 region has 16 residues. Germline V lookup: CDR1 SGHDN, CDR2 FVKESK. V lost 1 base and J lost 2, with 13 bases in between.

This chain links TRBV14 with TRBJ1-1, with D perhaps TRBD1 (5 bases). The V end was cut by 1 base, the J end by 8 bases, with 14 bases between. This CDR3 is 14 amino acids long. Germline CDR1 SGHDN, CDR2 FVKESK. CDR3 region: CASSQVYGGGEAFF. CDR3 sequence (DNA): TGTGCCAGCAGCCAAGTGTATGGGGGAGGAGAAGCTTTCTTT.

The chain has TRBV10-3 and TRBJ1-1; TRBD1 matches 7 bases. The germline V gene has CDR1 ENHRY and CDR2 SYGVKD. This CDR3 is 14 amino acids long. Trimming cost V 6 bases and J 1 base; bases outside gene matches: 5. The CDR3 coding sequence is TGTGCCATCAGGGGGGGACAGTCGAACACTGAAGCTTTCTTT. Residues: CAIRGGQSNTEAFF.

The V gene is TRBV10-3, the J gene TRBJ2-1; tentative D call: TRBD1 (6 bases). The CDR3 consists of 16 residues. Trimming pared 0 bases from V and 2 bases from J, leaving 11 bases between. The V gene's germline CDR1 is ENHRY and CDR2 SYGVKD. This CDR3 is CAISESTGAPYNEQFF. The DNA for the CDR3 is TGTGCCATCAGTGAGTCGACAGGTGCCCCCTACAATGAGCAGTTCTTC.

This clone showed up just a few times. CDR3 nucleotide sequence: TGCAGCTGGACAGAGTCCACAGATACGCAGTATTTT. It is translated as CSWTESTDTQYF. V usage is TRBV29-1 and J usage is TRBJ2-3; tentative D call: TRBD1 (6 bases). The V gene's germline CDR1 is SQVTM and CDR2 ANQGSEA. This CDR3 contains 12 residues. Between the trimmed V and J ends, which lost 8 bases and 2 bases, there was a span of 11 bases.

The gene calls are TRBV27 and TRBJ2-2, with D unresolved. There are 18 residues in the CDR3. Germline V gene sequence: CDR1 MNHEY, CDR2 SMNVEV (reference sequence). With 6 bases removed from V and 0 bases from J, the gap between germline ends came to 20 bases. The CDR3 nucleotides read TGTGCCAGCAGCCTATATGCCGGTGGGGTTCCGAACACCGGGGAGCTGTTTTTT. It is translated as CASSLYAGGVPNTGELFF.

This clone was found a few times. CDR3 coding DNA: TGTGCCAGTAGTGAGACAGGGCTGAACACCGGGGAGCTGTTTTTT. Translating it yields CASSETGLNTGELFF. The chain recombines TRBV19 with TRBJ2-2; 7 bases match TRBD1. V was clipped by 5 bases and J by 1 base; unmatched bases: 4. CDR1 is LNHDA, CDR2 SQIVND, per germline (reference sequence). CDR3 size: 15 residues.

This rearrangement joins TRBV10-3 to TRBJ1-3; D gene unclear. V gave up 3 bases and J gave up 0 bases, with 6 bases separating them. Germline-derived CDR1 and CDR2 are ENHRY and SYGVKD. CDR3 size: 14 residues. The CDR3 DNA follows: TGTGCCATCAGTGAAGGAGACTCTGGAAACACCATATATTTT. Translating it yields CAISEGDSGNTIYF.

The V and J genes are TRBV2 and TRBJ2-2; the D is unclear. V was cut by 7 bases and J by 1 base, with 10 bases left in between. The CDR3 has 14 amino acids. Germline V gives CDR1 SNHLY, CDR2 FYNNEI. The CDR3 spells CASTRLLNTGELFF. As DNA, the CDR3 is TGTGCCAGCACTCGACTTCTGAACACCGGGGAGCTGTTTTTT.

V is TRBV5-4 and J is TRBJ1-1; no definite D call. The CDR3 is 11 residues long. Trimming stripped 4 bases from V and 1 base from J, with 2 bases between. Germline values: CDR1 SGHNT, CDR2 YYREEE (reference sequence). The CDR3 sequence: CASSKNTEAFF. The CDR3 DNA reads as TGTGCCAGCAGCAAGAACACTGAAGCTTTCTTT.

The rearrangement joins TRBV30 to TRBJ2-7, with D tentatively TRBD2 (6 bases). The CDR3 is 12 residues long. From germline, CDR1 is GTSNPN and CDR2 SVGIG (reference sequence). V lost 3 bases to trimming and J lost 3 bases, with 9 bases between them. CDR3 residues: CAWRGRNYEQYF. For the CDR3, the DNA is TGTGCCTGGAGAGGGAGGAACTACGAGCAGTACTTC.

This sequence joins TRBV9 and TRBJ2-3; D unresolved. V dropped 1 base and J dropped 0 bases, with 9 bases sitting between them. Germline loops: CDR1 SGDLS, CDR2 YYNGEE. The CDR3 sequence is 15 residues long. The CDR3 nucleotides read TGTGCCAGCAGCGTAAGAGCCGGAAGCACAGATACGCAGTATTTT. This encodes CASSVRAGSTDTQYF.

The chain combines TRBV5-1 with TRBJ2-7; TRBD2 aligns across 11 bases. V was clipped by 8 bases and J by 4 bases; unmatched bases: 8. Germline V gene data show CDR1 as SGHRS and CDR2 as YFSETQ. The CDR3 sequence is 14 residues long. The CDR3, as DNA: TGCGCCAGTGGACTAGCGGGTACCTCATACGAGCAGTACTTC. Amino acid sequence: CASGLAGTSYEQYF. The full variable domain, completed using reference TRBV5-1 and TRBJ2-7, is KAGVTQTPRYLIKTRGQQVTLSCSPISGHRSVSWYQQTPGQGLQFLFEYFSETQRNKGNFPGRFSGRQFSNSRSEMNVSTLELGDSALYLCASGLAGTSYEQYFGPGTRLTVT.

V usage is TRBV30 and J usage is TRBJ2-7; no reliable D call. Germline V lookup: CDR1 GTSNPN, CDR2 SVGIG (reference sequence). V was pared by 2 bases and J by 4 bases, with 15 bases between. The CDR3 loop spans 14 amino acids. The CDR3 sequence is CAWSPWEKPYEQYF. CDR3 nucleotide sequence: TGTGCCTGGAGTCCGTGGGAAAAACCTTACGAGCAGTACTTC.

This clone came up a few times. The chain combines TRBV28 with TRBJ1-3, with 7 bases matching TRBD1. V lost 5 bases and J lost 8; bases outside the gene matches: 12. The CDR3 loop spans 15 amino acids. Germline V gene lookup returns CDR1 MDHEN and CDR2 SYDVKM. CDR3 protein: CASSPEGTVVYTIYF. The CDR3 nucleotides are TGTGCCAGCAGTCCTGAAGGGACAGTGGTGTACACCATATATTTT.

The V and J genes are TRBV27 and TRBJ2-7; TRBD1 is a possible D gene (6 bases). Trimming took 1 base from V and 2 from J, leaving 18 bases between them. CDR1 and CDR2 from the germline V gene are MNHEY and SMNVEV (reference sequence). The CDR3 consists of 17 residues. The CDR3 reads CASSLFNPGQGPYEQYF. CDR3 coding DNA: TGTGCCAGCAGTTTATTCAATCCGGGACAAGGACCCTACGAGCAGTACTTC.

This chain joins TRBV7-2 and TRBJ1-1; tentative D call: TRBD1 (5 bases). The CDR3 runs to 15 residues. Trimming took off 4 bases at V and 3 bases at J, with 15 bases between the two ends. CDR1 and CDR2 (germline): SGHTA, FQGNSA. CDR3 in DNA: TGTGCCAGCAGCTCGCCCGGGACGGCCTACACTGAAGCTTTCTTT. Translated: CASSSPGTAYTEAFF.

The rearrangement uses TRBV30 and TRBJ1-2; 8 positions agree with TRBD1. The ends lost 4 bases at V and 1 base at J; junction bases unmatched: 11. The germline V gene has CDR1 GTSNPN and CDR2 SVGIG (reference sequence). The CDR3 covers 16 residues. CDR3 residues: CAWTGGDRGGNYGYTF. CDR3 sequence (DNA): TGTGCCTGGACCGGGGGCGACAGGGGTGGTAACTATGGCTACACCTTC.

This chain connects TRBV19 to TRBJ2-4; D is unclear. CDR3 length: 15 amino acids. CDR1 and CDR2 from the germline V gene are LNHDA and SQIVND (reference sequence). Trimming left V 6 bases short and J 0 bases short, with 12 bases between. The CDR3 sequence is CASSDLGLAKNIQYF. DNA of the CDR3: TGTGCCAGTAGCGACCTAGGGCTAGCCAAAAACATTCAGTACTTC.

The chain employs TRBV15 and TRBJ1-1; D remains ambiguous. This CDR3 region has 13 residues. The V end lost 4 bases, the J end lost 0 bases, and 6 bases lay between the germline ends. CDR1 and CDR2 (germline): LNHNV, YYDKDF (reference sequence). The CDR3 protein is CATSKALNTEAFF. CDR3 nucleotide sequence: TGTGCCACCAGCAAGGCCTTGAACACTGAAGCTTTCTTT.

The gene calls are TRBV7-9 and TRBJ2-2, with no clear D. V shed 6 bases and J shed 0 bases, with 14 bases lying between them. Germline V CDR1 and CDR2: SEHNR, FQNEAQ (reference sequence). The CDR3 runs 16 residues. The CDR3 DNA sequence: TGTGCCAGCAGTCCGACCTGGGAAGCGAACACCGGGGAGCTGTTTTTT. It codes for CASSPTWEANTGELFF.

This rearrangement joins TRBV29-1 to TRBJ1-2; 10 bases are shared with TRBD1. The CDR3 is 13 amino acids. Unmatched junction bases numbered 5, after V lost 6 bases and J lost 4 bases. The germline V gene encodes CDR1 SQVTM and CDR2 ANQGSEA. In DNA form, the CDR3 reads TGCAGCGTGGGACAGGGGCTAGGCTATGGCTACACCTTC. Protein: CSVGQGLGYGYTF. The whole variable domain, remainder taken from reference TRBV29-1 and TRBJ1-2, is SAVISQKPSRDICQRGTSLTIQCQVDSQVTMMFWYRQQPGQSLTLIATANQGSEATYESGFVIDKFPISRPNLTFSTLTVSNMSPEDSSIYLCSVGQGLGYGYTFGSGTRLTVV.

V gene TRBV5-1 combines with J gene TRBJ1-1, with D unclear. Trimming cost V 5 bases and J 2 bases, with 16 bases left between them. The length of the CDR3 is 15 residues. Germline CDR1 is SGHRS and CDR2 is YFSETQ. CDR3 amino acids: CASSREGAGNTEAFF. The CDR3 DNA is TGCGCCAGCAGTCGAGAGGGCGCGGGTAACACTGAAGCTTTCTTT.

This chain joins TRBV6-1 and TRBJ1-2; 8 bases fit TRBD1. In germline, CDR1 is MNHNS, CDR2 SASEGT. The CDR3 spans 14 residues. After removal of 4 bases from V and 7 bases from J, the junction contained 8 bases not matched to a gene. The CDR3 sequence is CASSGTGLWGGYTF. For the CDR3, the DNA is TGTGCCAGCAGTGGGACAGGGTTGTGGGGTGGCTACACCTTC.